This T cell receptor beta chain was observed in a study of cytomegalovirus exposure and HLA in healthy donors. The CDR3 is 12 amino acids. CDR1 is SQVTM, CDR2 ANQGSEA, per germline. Trimming removed 8 bases from V and 4 bases from J, with 14 bases in between. The PCR made use of 60 Vbeta and 13 Jbeta primers. The repertoire was sequenced with immunoSEQ multiplex PCR; TCRdb's copy has only in-frame clones and lacks some. The sample carries tens of thousands of clones, around 64% recorded once. As for this clone: As yet, its antigen is unknown.

Regarding the study as a whole: In terms of immune exposure information, only CMV serostatus was available.

Input material: PBMCs. This chain links TRBV29-1 with TRBJ1-2; D unresolved. The receptor comes from a woman aged 45 to 65 in good health and CMV-seronegative. The CDR3 here is CSTPKELYGYTF. The CDR3 DNA sequence: TGCAGCACCCCCAAAGAACTCTATGGCTACACCTTC.